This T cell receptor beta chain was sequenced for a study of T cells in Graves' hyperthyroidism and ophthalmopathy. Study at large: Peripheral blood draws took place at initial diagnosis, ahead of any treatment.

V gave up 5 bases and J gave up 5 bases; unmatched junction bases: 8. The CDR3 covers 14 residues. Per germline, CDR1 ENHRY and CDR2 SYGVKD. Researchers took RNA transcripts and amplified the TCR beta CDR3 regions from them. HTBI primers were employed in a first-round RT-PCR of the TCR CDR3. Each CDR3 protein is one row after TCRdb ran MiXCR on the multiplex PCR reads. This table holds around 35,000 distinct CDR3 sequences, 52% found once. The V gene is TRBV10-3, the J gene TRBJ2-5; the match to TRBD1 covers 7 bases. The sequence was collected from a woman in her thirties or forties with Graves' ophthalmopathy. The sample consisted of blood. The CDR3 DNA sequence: TGTGCCATCAGTTACGACAGGGTGGTCGAGACCCAGTACTTC. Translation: CAISYDRVVETQYF.